This TCR beta chain was recorded in a study of CD8+ T cells in alopecia areata. As for the study in general: Patients in the treated group were given tofacitinib by mouth, 5 to 10 mg twice a day.

Obtained from alopecia areata patients were lesional scalp punch biopsies along with peripheral blood. Study-level results: Normal scalp had lower clonality than lesional scalp, with alopecia totalis/universalis lesions showing this most strongly. Scalp repertoires also include resident alphabeta T cells from normal skin.

This clone was counted only a few times. Its matching antigen is unknown. Reverse transcription of extracted RNA yielded cDNA, which provided the sequencing template. Only in-frame clones appear in the TCRdb table, and some are missing; sequencing was by immunoSEQ multiplex PCR. The data contain 90,000 to 100,000 clones, 41% of them seen just once; the ten biggest clones take up around 1.4%. The CDR3 totals 15 residues. V dropped 0 bases and J dropped 3 bases, with 12 bases sitting between them. The germline gives CDR1 LGHNA, CDR2 YNFKEQ. Material: CD4+ T cells sorted from blood. The V gene is TRBV4-2, the J gene TRBJ2-7, with D possibly TRBD2 on 6 matching bases. This clonotype originated in a human donor with alopecia areata. The CDR3 region is CASSQEAGWGYEQYF. The CDR3 DNA follows: TGTGCCAGCAGCCAAGAGGCGGGATGGGGCTACGAGCAGTACTTC.